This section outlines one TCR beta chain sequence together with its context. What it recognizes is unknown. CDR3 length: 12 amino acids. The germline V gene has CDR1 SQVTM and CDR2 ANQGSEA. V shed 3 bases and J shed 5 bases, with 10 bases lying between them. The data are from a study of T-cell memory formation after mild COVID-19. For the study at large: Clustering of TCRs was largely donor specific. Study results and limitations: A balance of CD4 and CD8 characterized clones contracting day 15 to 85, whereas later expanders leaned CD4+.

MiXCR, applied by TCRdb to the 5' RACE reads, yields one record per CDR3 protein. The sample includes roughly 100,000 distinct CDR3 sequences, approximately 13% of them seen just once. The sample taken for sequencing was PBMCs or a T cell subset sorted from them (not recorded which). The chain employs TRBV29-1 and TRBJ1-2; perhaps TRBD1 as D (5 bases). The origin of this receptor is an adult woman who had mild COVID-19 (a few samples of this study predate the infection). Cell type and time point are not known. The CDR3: CSVEEGRYGYTF. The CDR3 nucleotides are TGCAGCGTTGAGGAGGGGAGATATGGCTACACCTTC.